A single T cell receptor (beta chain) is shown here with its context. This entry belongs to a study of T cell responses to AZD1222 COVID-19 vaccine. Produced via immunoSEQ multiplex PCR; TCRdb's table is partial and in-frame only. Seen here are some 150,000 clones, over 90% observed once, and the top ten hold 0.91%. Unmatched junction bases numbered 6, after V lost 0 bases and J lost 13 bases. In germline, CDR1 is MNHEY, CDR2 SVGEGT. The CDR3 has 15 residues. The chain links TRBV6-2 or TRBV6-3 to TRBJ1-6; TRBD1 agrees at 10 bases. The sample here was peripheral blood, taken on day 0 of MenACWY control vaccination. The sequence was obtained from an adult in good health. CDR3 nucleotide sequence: TGTGCCAGCAGTTACTCATGGGACAGGGGAACTCCCCTCCACTTT. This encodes CASSYSWDRGTPLHF.